This T cell receptor (beta chain) appears in the sequencing data of a study of OX40 agonist ivuxolimab in advanced cancers. Study-wide context: The patients got ivuxolimab, which is an agonistic anti-OX40 (CD134) antibody. Cohort: 80% to 90% men, mean age approximately 66, aged about 23 to 79. Notes on the study in general: Relative to CD4+, CD8+ T cells held more expanded clones on average.

Method: immunoSEQ multiplex PCR; TCRdb's copy keeps in-frame clones and lacks some. The table shows 35,000 to 40,000 clones, with approximately 80% occurring only once. Remarks on this clone: The target antigen is unknown.

The ends were cut back, 1 base at V and 6 bases at J, with 18 bases in the middle. Germline assignment: CDR1 MDHEN and CDR2 SYDVKM. The CDR3 runs 16 residues. The V call is TRBV28, the J call TRBJ1-1; TRBD1 is a possible D gene (6 bases). The TCR was taken from an adult with an advanced solid tumor such as melanoma, head and neck, liver or kidney cancer. The source was CD4+ or CD8+ T cells sorted from blood, collected in a trial of the OX40 agonist ivuxolimab. The chain's CDR3 is CASSLSPGGPNPEAFF. In DNA, the CDR3 is TGTGCCAGCAGTTTATCCCCTGGGGGCCCCAACCCTGAAGCTTTCTTT. Combining the CDR3 with reference TRBV28 and TRBJ1-1 gives the whole variable domain DVKVTQSSRYLVKRTGEKVFLECVQDMDHENMFWYRQDPGLGLRLIYFSYDVKMKEKGDIPEGYSVSREKKERFSLILESASTNQTSMYLCASSLSPGGPNPEAFFGQGTRLTVV.